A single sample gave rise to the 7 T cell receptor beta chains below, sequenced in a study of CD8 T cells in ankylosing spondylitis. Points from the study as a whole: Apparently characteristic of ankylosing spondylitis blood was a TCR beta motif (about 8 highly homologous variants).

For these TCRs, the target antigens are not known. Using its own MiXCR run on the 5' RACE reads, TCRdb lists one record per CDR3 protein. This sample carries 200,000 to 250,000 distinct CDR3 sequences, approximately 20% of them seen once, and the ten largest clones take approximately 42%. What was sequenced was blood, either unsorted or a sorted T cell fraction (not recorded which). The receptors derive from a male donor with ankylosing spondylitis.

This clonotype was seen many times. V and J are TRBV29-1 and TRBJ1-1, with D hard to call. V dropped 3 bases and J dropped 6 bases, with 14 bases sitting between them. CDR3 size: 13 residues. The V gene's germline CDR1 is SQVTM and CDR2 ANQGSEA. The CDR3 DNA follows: TGCAGCGTTGAGGTGGCGGGTGGCCCTGAAGCTTTCTTT. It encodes CSVEVAGGPEAFF.

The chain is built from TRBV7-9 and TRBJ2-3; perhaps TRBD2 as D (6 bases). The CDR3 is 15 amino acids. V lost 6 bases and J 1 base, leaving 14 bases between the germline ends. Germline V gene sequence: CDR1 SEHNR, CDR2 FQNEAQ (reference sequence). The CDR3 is CASRPGTPGTDTQYF. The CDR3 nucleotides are TGTGCCAGCAGGCCGGGGACTCCGGGCACAGATACGCAGTATTTT.

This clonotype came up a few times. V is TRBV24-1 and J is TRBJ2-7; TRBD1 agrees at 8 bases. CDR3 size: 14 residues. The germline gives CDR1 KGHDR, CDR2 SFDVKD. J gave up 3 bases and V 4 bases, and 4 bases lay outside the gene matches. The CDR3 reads CATSDPDRGYEQYF. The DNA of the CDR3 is TGTGCCACCAGTGACCCAGACAGGGGCTACGAGCAGTACTTC.

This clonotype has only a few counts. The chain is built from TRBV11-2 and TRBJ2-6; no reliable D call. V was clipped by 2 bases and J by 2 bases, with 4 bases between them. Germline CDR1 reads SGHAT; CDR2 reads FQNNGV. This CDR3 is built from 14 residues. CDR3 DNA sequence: TGTGCCAGCAGCTTATTGCCTGGGGCCAACGTCCTGACTTTC. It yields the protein CASSLLPGANVLTF.

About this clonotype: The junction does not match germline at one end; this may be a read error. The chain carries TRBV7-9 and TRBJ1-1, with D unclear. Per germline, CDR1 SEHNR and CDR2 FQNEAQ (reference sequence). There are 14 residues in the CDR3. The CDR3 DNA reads TGTGCCAGCAGCAAAACCCCCGCGAACGCTGAAGCTTTCTTT. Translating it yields CASSKTPANAEAFF.

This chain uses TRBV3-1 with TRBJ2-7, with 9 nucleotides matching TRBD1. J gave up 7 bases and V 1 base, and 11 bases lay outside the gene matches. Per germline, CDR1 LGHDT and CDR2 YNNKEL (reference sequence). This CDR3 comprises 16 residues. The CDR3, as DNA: TGTGCCAGCAGCCAAGGGACAGGGGTACCTTCGCGGGAGCAGTACTTC. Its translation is CASSQGTGVPSREQYF.

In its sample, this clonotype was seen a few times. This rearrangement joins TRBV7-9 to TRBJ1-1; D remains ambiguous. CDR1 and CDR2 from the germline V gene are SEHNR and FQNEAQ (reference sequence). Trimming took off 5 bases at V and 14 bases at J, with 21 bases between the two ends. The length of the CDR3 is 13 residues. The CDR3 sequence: CASSRISQGRMFF. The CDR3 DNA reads TGTGCCAGCAGCCGAATCTCGCAAGGTCGTATGTTCTTT.